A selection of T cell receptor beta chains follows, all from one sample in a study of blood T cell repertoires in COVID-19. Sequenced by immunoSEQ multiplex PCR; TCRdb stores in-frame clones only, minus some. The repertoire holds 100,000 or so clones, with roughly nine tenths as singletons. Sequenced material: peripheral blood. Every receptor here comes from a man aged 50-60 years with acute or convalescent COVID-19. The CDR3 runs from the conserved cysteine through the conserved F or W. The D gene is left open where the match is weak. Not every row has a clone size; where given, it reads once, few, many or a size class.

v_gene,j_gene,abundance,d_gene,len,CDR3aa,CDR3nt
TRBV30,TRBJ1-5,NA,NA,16,CAWSVPRGGARQPQHF,TGTGCCTGGAGTGTACCCCGGGGGGGGGCTCGTCAGCCCCAGCATTTT
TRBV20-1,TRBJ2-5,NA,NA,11,CSAGAQETQYF,TGCAGTGCTGGGGCTCAAGAGACCCAGTACTTC
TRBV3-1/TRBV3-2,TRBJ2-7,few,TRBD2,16,CASSQFFGTISYEQYF,TGTGCCAGCAGCCAATTCTTCGGGACTATATCCTACGAGCAGTACTTC
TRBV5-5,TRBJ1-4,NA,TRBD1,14,CASSPGQGTRKLFF,TGTGCCAGCAGCCCCGGACAGGGTACAAGAAAACTGTTTTTT
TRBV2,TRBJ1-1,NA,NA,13,CASSDDLAPEAFF,TGTGCCAGCAGCGATGATCTGGCCCCTGAAGCTTTCTTT
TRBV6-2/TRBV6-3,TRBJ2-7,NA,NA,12,CASSYEGYEQYF,TGTGCCAGCAGTTACGAGGGTTACGAGCAGTACTTC
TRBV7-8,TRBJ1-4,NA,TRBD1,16,CASSSDKDRADEKLFF,TGTGCCAGCAGCTCCGACAAGGACAGGGCTGATGAAAAACTGTTTTTT
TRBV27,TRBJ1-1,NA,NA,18,CASSLLPGTRERVTEAFF,TGTGCCAGCAGTTTGCTCCCCGGGACAAGAGAACGGGTCACTGAAGCTTTCTTT
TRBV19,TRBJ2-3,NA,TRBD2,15,CASSIVLAGVDTQYF,TGTGCCAGTAGTATCGTCCTAGCGGGGGTCGATACGCAGTATTTT
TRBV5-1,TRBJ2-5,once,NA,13,CASSWDSQGTQYF,TGCGCCAGCAGCTGGGACTCGCAGGGGACCCAGTACTTC
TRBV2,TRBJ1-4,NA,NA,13,CASIRDHNEKLFF,TGTGCCAGCATACGAGATCATAATGAAAAACTGTTTTTT
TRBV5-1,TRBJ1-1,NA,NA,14,CASSLNPRNTEAFF,TGCGCCAGCAGCTTAAATCCCCGGAACACTGAAGCTTTCTTT
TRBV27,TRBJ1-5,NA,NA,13,CASSLRGHQPQHF,TGTGCCAGCAGTTTACGGGGTCATCAGCCCCAGCATTTT
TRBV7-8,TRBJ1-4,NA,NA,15,CASSLEVSTNEKLFF,TGTGCCAGCAGCTTGGAGGTTTCAACTAATGAAAAACTGTTTTTT
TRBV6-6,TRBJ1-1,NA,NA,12,CASSFAGTEAFF,TGTGCCAGCAGTTTCGCGGGCACTGAAGCTTTCTTT
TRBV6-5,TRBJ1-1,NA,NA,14,CASRKGVLNTEAFF,TGTGCCAGCAGAAAGGGGGTATTGAACACTGAAGCTTTCTTT
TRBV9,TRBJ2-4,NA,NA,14,CASSVVPGRNIQYF,TGTGCCAGCAGCGTAGTTCCAGGGAGGAACATTCAGTACTTC
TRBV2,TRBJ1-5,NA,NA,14,CASSEGALNQPQHF,TGTGCCAGCAGTGAAGGAGCTCTCAATCAGCCCCAGCATTTT
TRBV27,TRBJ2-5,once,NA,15,CASSLNGGDLETQYF,TGTGCCAGCAGTTTAAATGGCGGCGACCTAGAGACCCAGTACTTC
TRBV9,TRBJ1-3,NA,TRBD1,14,CASSEGAGGNTIYF,TGTGCCAGCAGCGAGGGGGCAGGGGGAAACACCATATATTTT
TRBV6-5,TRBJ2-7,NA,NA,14,CASSFLDRAYEQYF,TGTGCCAGCAGTTTCCTGGACAGAGCCTACGAGCAGTACTTC
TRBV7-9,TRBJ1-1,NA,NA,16,CASSLRPRGGNTEAFF,TGTGCCAGCAGCTTACGACCAAGGGGGGGGAACACTGAAGCTTTCTTT
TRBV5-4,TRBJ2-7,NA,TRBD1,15,CASSARDRSVYEQYF,TGTGCCAGCAGCGCCCGGGACAGGTCGGTCTACGAGCAGTACTTC
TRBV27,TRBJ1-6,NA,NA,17,CASRLHTGLPGNSPLHF,TGTGCCAGCAGACTACATACAGGTCTCCCGGGCAATTCACCCCTCCACTTT
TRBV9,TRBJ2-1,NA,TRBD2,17,CASSVAASGASYNEQFF,TGTGCCAGCAGCGTAGCTGCTAGCGGGGCGTCCTACAATGAGCAGTTCTTC
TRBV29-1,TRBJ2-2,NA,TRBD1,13,CSAGQLNTGELFF,TGCAGCGCGGGACAGCTTAACACCGGGGAGCTGTTTTTT
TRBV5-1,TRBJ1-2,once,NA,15,CASSLAGRDTGGYTF,TGCGCCAGCAGCTTGGCCGGGAGGGACACAGGTGGCTACACCTTC
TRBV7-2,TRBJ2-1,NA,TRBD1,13,CASSLGGGREQFF,TGTGCCAGCAGCTTAGGAGGGGGCAGGGAGCAGTTCTTC
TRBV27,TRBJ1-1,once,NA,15,CASSKQQGRNTEAFF,TGTGCCAGCAGTAAACAACAGGGAAGGAACACTGAAGCTTTCTTT
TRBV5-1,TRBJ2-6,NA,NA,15,CASSPQSSGANVLTF,TGCGCCAGCAGTCCACAGTCCTCTGGGGCCAACGTCCTGACTTTC
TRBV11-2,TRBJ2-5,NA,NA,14,CASSLAPYQETQYF,TGTGCCAGCAGCTTAGCCCCGTACCAAGAGACCCAGTACTTC
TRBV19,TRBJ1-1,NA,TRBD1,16,CASRFVPGQGSSEAFF,TGTGCCAGTAGATTTGTCCCGGGACAGGGAAGCTCTGAAGCTTTCTTT
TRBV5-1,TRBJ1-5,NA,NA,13,CASALRANQPQHF,TGCGCCAGCGCGCTGCGGGCCAATCAGCCCCAGCATTTT
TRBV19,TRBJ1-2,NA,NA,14,CASSIGPLNYGYTF,TGTGCCAGTAGTATAGGGCCGCTTAACTATGGCTACACCTTC
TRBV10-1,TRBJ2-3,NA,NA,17,CASSEFGQAASTDTQYF,TGCGCCAGCAGTGAGTTCGGACAAGCCGCTAGCACAGATACGCAGTATTTT
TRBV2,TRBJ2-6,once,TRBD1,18,CASSGGTGALSGANVLTF,TGTGCCAGCAGTGGAGGGACAGGTGCCCTCTCTGGGGCCAACGTCCTGACTTTC
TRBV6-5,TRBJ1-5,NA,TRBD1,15,CASSSTGVSNQPQHF,TGTGCCAGCAGCTCTACAGGGGTAAGCAATCAGCCCCAGCATTTT
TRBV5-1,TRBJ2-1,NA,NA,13,CASSPDSAQEQFF,TGCGCCAGCAGCCCCGACTCTGCCCAGGAGCAGTTCTTC
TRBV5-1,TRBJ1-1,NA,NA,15,CASSLNLGAGTEAFF,TGCGCCAGCAGCTTGAATCTGGGGGCGGGTACTGAAGCTTTCTTT
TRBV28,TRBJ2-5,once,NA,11,CASTGGQTQYF,TGTGCCAGCACAGGTGGGCAGACCCAGTACTTC
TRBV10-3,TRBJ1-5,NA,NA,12,CATQGSNQPQHF,TGTGCCACCCAGGGAAGCAATCAGCCCCAGCATTTT
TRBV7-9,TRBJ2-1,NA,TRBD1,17,CASSLGGSDRGNNEQFF,TGTGCCAGCAGCTTAGGCGGCTCGGACAGGGGTAACAATGAGCAGTTCTTC
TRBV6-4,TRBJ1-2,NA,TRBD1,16,CASSDSRQGVRYGYTF,TGTGCCAGCAGTGACTCAAGGCAGGGGGTACGCTATGGCTACACCTTC
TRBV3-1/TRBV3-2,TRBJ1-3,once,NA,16,CASSPTRLSSGNTIYF,TGTGCCAGCAGCCCCACTCGGTTGAGCTCTGGAAACACCATATATTTT
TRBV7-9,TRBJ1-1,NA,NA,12,CASSPLDTEAFF,TGTGCCAGCAGCCCCCTAGACACTGAAGCTTTCTTT
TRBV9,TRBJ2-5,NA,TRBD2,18,CASSPRTSGGSSSETQYF,TGTGCCAGCAGCCCCCGGACTAGCGGGGGGAGTTCGTCGGAGACCCAGTACTTC
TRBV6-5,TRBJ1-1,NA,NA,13,CASLGTPNTEAFF,TGTGCCAGCCTGGGCACCCCGAACACTGAAGCTTTCTTT
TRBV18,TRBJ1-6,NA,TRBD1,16,CASSPNLNRGNSPLHF,TGTGCCAGCTCACCTAACCTAAACAGGGGTAATTCACCCCTCCACTTT
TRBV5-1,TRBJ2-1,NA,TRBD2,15,CASSLSGGRYNEQFF,TGCGCCAGCAGCTTGAGCGGGGGCCGCTACAATGAGCAGTTCTTC
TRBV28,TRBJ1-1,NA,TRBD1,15,CASSPLTGSLTEAFF,TGTGCCAGCAGTCCTCTGACAGGGAGCCTCACTGAAGCTTTCTTT
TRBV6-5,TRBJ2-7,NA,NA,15,CASSYSLLFRNEQYF,TGTGCCAGCAGTTACTCACTACTTTTTAGAAACGAGCAGTACTTC
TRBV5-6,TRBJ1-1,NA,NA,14,CASSANGLSTEAFF,TGTGCCAGCAGCGCCAACGGACTGAGCACTGAAGCTTTCTTT
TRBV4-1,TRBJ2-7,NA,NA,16,CASSQVGPGGNYEQYF,TGCGCCAGCAGCCAAGTAGGTCCCGGGGGAAATTACGAGCAGTACTTC
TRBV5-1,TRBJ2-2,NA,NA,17,CASTGQGDVSPTGELFF,TGCGCCAGCACCGGGCAGGGTGATGTCAGCCCTACCGGGGAGCTGTTTTTT
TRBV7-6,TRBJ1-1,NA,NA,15,CASSLGWGLVTEAFF,TGTGCCAGCAGCTTAGGATGGGGGCTGGTCACTGAAGCTTTCTTT
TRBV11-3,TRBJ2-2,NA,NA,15,CASSRGRANTGELFF,TGTGCCAGCAGTAGGGGTCGCGCGAACACCGGGGAGCTGTTTTTT